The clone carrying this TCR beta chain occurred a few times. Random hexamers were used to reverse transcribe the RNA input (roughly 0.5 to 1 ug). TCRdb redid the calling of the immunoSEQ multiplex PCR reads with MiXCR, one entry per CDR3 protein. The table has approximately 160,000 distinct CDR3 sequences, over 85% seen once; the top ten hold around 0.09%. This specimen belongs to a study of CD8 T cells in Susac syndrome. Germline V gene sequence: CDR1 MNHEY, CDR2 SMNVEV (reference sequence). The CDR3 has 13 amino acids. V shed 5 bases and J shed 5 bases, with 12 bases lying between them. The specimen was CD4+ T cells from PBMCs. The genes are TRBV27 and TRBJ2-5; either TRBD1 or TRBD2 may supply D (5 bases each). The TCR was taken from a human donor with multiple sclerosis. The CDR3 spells CASSPRDRETQYF. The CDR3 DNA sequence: TGTGCCAGCAGTCCCCGGGACCGGGAGACCCAGTACTTC.